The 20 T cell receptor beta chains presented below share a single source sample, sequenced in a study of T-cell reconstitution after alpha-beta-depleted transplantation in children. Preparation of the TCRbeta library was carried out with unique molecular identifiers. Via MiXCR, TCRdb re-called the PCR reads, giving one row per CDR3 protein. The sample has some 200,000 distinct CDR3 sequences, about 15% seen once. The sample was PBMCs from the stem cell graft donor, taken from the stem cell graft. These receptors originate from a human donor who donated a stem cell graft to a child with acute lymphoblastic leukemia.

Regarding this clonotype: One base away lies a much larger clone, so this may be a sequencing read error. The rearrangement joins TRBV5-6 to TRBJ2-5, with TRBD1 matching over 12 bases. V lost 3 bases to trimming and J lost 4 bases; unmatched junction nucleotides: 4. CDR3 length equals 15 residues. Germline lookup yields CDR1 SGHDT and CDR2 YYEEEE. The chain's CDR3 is CASSWDRGRIETQYF. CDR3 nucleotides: TGTGCCAGCAGCTGGGACAGGGGGCGGATAGAGACCCAGTACTTC.

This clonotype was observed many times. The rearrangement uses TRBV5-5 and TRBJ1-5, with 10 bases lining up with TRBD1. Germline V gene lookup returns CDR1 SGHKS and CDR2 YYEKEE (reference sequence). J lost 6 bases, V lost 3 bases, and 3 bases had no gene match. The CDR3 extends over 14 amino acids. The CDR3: CASSYGQGVQPQHF. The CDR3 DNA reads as TGTGCCAGCAGCTACGGACAGGGGGTTCAGCCCCAGCATTTT.

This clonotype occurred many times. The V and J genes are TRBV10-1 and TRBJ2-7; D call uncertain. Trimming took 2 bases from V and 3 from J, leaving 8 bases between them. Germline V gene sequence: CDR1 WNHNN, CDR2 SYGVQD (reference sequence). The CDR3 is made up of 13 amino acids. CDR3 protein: CASSENRGYEQYF. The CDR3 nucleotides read TGCGCCAGCAGTGAGAACAGAGGCTACGAGCAGTACTTC.

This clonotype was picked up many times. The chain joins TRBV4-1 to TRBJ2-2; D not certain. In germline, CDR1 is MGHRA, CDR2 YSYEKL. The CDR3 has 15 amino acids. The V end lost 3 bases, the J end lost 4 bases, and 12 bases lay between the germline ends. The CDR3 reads CASSQYPQRTGELFF. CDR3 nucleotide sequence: TGCGCCAGCAGCCAGTACCCTCAACGCACCGGGGAGCTGTTTTTT.

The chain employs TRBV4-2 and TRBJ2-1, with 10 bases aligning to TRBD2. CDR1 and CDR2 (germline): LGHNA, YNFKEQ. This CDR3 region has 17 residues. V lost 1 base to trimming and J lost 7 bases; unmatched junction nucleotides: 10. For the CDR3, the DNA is TGTGCCAGCAGCCAAGGAAACCCGGCTAGCGGGAGAAATGAGCAGTTCTTC. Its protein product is CASSQGNPASGRNEQFF.

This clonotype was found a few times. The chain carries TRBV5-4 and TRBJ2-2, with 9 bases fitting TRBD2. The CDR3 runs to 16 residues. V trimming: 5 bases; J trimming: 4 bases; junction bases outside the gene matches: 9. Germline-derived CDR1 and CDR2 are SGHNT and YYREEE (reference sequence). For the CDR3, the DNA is TGTGCCAGCAGTTTAGGACTAGCGACCATCACCGGGGAGCTGTTTTTT. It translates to CASSLGLATITGELFF.

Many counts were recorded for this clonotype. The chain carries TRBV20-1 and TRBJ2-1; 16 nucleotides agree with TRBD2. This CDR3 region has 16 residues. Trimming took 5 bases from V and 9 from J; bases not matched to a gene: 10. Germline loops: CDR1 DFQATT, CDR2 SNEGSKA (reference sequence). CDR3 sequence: CSAGPGTSGRAVEQFF. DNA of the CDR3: TGCAGTGCTGGTCCCGGGACTAGCGGGAGGGCCGTTGAGCAGTTCTTC.

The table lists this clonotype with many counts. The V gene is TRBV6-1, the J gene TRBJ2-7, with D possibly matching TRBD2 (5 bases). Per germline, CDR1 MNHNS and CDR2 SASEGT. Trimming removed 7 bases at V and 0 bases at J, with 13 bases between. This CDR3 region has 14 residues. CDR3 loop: CASKLPGNSYEQYF. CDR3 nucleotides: TGTGCCAGCAAACTCCCCGGGAACTCCTACGAGCAGTACTTC.

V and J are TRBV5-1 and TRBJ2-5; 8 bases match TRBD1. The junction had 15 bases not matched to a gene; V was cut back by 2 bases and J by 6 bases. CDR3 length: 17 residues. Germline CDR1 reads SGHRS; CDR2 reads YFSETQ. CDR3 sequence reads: CASSFRPRTGIGQTQYF. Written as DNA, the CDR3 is TGCGCCAGCAGCTTCAGGCCTAGGACAGGGATAGGGCAGACCCAGTACTTC.

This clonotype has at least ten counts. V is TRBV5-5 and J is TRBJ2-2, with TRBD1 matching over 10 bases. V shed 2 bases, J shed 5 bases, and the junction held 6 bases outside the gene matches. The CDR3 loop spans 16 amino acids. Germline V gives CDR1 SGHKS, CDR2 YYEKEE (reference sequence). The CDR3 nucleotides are TGTGCCAGCAGCTTTCTCGGGACAGGGGTGACCGGGGAGCTGTTTTTT. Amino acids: CASSFLGTGVTGELFF.

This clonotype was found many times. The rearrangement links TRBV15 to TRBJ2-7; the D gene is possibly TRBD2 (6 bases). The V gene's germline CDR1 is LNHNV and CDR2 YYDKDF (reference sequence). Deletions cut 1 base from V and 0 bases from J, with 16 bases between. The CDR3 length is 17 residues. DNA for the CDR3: TGTGCCACCAGCAGAGCCCCCCAGCGGGTGAGCTCCTACGAGCAGTACTTC. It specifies CATSRAPQRVSSYEQYF. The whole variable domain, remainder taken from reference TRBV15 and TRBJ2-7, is DAMVIQNPRYQVTQFGKPVTLSCSQTLNHNVMYWYQQKSSQAPKLLFHYYDKDFNNEADTPDNFQSRRPNTSFCFLDIRSPGLGDTAMYLCATSRAPQRVSSYEQYFGPGTRLTVT.

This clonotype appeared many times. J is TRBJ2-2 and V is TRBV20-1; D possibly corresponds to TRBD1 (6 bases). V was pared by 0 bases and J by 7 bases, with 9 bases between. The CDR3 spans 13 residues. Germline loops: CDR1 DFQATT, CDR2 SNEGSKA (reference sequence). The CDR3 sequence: CSARDLGGGELFF. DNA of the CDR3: TGCAGTGCTAGAGATCTAGGGGGCGGGGAGCTGTTTTTT.

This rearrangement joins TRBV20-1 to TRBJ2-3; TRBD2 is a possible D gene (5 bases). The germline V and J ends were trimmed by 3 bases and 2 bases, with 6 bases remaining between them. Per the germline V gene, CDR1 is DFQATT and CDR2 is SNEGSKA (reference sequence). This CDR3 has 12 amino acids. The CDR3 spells CSASGNTDTQYF. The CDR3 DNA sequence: TGCAGTGCTAGCGGGAACACAGATACGCAGTATTTT.

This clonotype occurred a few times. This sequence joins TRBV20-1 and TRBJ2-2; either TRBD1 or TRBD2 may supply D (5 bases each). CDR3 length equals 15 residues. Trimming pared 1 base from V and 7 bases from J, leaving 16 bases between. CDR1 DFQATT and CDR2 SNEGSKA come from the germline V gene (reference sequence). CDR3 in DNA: TGCAGTGCTAGAGCTCCGAGGGGTTCGGGCGGGGAGCTGTTTTTT. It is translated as CSARAPRGSGGELFF.

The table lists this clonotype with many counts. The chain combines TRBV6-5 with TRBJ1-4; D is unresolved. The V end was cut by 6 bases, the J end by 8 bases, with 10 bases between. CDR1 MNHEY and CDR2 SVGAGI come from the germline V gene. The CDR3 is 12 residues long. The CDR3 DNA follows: TGTGCCAGCAGGGATGGCGGCGAAAAACTGTTTTTT. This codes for CASRDGGEKLFF.

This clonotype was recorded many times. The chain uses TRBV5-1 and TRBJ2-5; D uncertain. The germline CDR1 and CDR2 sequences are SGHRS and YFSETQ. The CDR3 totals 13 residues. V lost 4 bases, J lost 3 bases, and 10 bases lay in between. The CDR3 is CASSGGEEETQYF. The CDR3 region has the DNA TGCGCCAGCAGCGGCGGCGAGGAAGAGACCCAGTACTTC.

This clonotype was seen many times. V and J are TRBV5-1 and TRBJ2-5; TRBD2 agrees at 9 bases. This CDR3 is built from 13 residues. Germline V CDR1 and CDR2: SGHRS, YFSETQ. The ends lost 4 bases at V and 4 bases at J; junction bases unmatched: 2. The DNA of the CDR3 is TGCGCCAGCAGCCTACTAGCGGGAGAGACCCAGTACTTC. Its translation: CASSLLAGETQYF.

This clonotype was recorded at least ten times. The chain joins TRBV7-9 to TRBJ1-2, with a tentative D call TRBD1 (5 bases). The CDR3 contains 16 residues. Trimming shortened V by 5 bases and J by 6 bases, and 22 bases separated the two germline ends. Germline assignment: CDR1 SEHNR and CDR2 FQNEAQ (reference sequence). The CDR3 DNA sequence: TGTGCCAGCAGCCCGGGGCCAAGAGGGGTTCGGGATGGCTACACCTTC. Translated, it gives CASSPGPRGVRDGYTF. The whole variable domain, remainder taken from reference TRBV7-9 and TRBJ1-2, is DTGVSQNPRHKITKRGQNVTFRCDPISEHNRLYWYRQTLGQGPEFLTYFQNEAQLEKSRLLSDRFSAERPKGSFSTLEIQRTEQGDSAMYLCASSPGPRGVRDGYTFGSGTRLTVV.

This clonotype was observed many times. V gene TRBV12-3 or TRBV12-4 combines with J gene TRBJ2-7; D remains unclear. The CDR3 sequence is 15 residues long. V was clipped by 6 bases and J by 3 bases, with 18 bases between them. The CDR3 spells CASRLRRHPNYEQYF. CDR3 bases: TGTGCCAGCAGATTACGTCGACACCCGAACTACGAGCAGTACTTC.

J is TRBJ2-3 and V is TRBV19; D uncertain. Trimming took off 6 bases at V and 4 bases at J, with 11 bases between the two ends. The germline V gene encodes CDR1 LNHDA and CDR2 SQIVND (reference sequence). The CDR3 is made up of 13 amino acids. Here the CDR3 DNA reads TGTGCCAGTAGCGGTGACAAATCAGATACGCAGTATTTT. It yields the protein CASSGDKSDTQYF.